These T cell receptor beta chains were read from a single sample in a study of spatial heterogeneity in lung cancer. One entry per CDR3 protein, called by TCRdb with MiXCR from the 5' RACE reads. The sample has about 80,000 distinct CDR3 sequences; 15% to 25% are singletons. The sample here was PBMCs, taken at surgery. These TCRs come from a male donor with early-stage non-small cell lung cancer. The CDR3 runs from the conserved cysteine through the conserved F or W. D genes are given only for firm matches. Some rows have no size entry. The others give once, few or many, or a class for an expanded clone.

V,D,size,J,CDR3,DNA
TRBV5-4,-,-,TRBJ2-5,CASSAKLGQETQYF,TGTGCCAGCAGCGCGAAACTAGGACAAGAGACCCAGTACTTC
TRBV18,TRBD2,-,TRBJ2-4,CASSPPSGGNIQYF,TGTGCCAGCTCACCCCCCAGCGGGGGTAACATTCAGTACTTC
TRBV28,TRBD1,-,TRBJ1-5,CASSFQGGGTQPQHF,TGTGCCAGCAGTTTCCAGGGGGGAGGGACTCAGCCCCAGCATTTT
TRBV5-6,-,-,TRBJ2-6,CASSLIVPGANVLTF,TGTGCCAGCAGCTTGATTGTACCTGGGGCCAACGTCCTGACTTTC
TRBV6-2/TRBV6-3,-,-,TRBJ1-3,CASSYSGTGSGNTIYF,TGTGCCAGCAGTTACTCGGGGACCGGCTCTGGAAACACCATATATTTT
TRBV7-6,-,many,TRBJ2-6,CASSSPTVPSGANVLTF,TGTGCCAGCAGCTCTCCGACAGTACCCTCTGGGGCCAACGTCCTGACTTTC
TRBV28,-,few,TRBJ1-1,CASSLTNMNTEAFF,TGTGCCAGCAGTTTGACCAACATGAACACTGAAGCTTTCTTT
TRBV5-5,TRBD1,-,TRBJ2-2,CASSLGSDRQTGELFF,TGTGCCAGCAGCTTGGGATCGGACAGGCAGACCGGGGAGCTGTTTTTT
TRBV5-6,-,many,TRBJ1-2,CASSLGDRNYGYTF,TGTGCCAGCAGCTTGGGGGACCGAAACTATGGCTACACCTTC
TRBV5-5,-,-,TRBJ2-7,CASSHRQDLEQYF,TGTGCCAGCAGCCATAGACAGGACCTGGAGCAGTACTTC